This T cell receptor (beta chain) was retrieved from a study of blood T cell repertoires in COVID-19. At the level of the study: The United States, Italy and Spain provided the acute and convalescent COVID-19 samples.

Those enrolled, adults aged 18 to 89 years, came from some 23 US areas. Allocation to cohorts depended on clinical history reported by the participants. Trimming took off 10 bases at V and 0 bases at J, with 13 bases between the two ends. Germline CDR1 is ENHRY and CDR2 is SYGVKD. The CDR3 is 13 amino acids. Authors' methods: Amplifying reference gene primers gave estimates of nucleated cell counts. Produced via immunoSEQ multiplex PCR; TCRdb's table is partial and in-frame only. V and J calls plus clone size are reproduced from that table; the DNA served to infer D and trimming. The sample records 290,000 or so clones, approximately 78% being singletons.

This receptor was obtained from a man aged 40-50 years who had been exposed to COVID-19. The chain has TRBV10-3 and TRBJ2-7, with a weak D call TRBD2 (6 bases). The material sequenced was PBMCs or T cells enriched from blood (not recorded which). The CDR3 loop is CATQERVSYEQYF. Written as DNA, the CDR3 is TGTGCCACCCAGGAGCGGGTCTCCTACGAGCAGTACTTC.